The entry below gives a single T cell receptor beta chain sequence along with its context. Treatment: preoperative locoregional IRX-2 cytokine immunotherapy. Preoperative locoregional IRX-2 cytokine immunotherapy was tested in the phase Ib source study. Germline CDR1 reads SGHRS; CDR2 reads YFSETQ. The V and J ends lost 4 bases and 2 bases respectively, with 11 bases between them. The CDR3 contains 14 residues. This entry belongs to a study of preoperative IRX-2 immunotherapy in early breast cancer. Generated by immunoSEQ multiplex PCR, the TCRdb table keeps only in-frame clones and is missing some. The table includes some 30,000 clones, around nine tenths detected once.

This chain uses TRBV5-1 with TRBJ2-3; D is perhaps TRBD1 (6 bases). Here the sequenced sample was tumor tissue, taken after IRX-2 immunotherapy. The sequence was obtained from a human donor with breast cancer. CDR3 protein: CASSTGQITDTQYF. The CDR3 bases are TGCGCCAGCAGCACAGGACAGATCACAGATACGCAGTATTTT.